The TCR beta chain under discussion was sequenced for a study of blood T cell repertoires in COVID-19. Study summary: COVID-19 samples, acute and convalescent, were from the United States, Italy and Spain. The analysed material was cDNA or gDNA that came from T cells, B-cell-depleted T cells, or PBMCs.

Germline V gives CDR1 KGHSH, CDR2 LQKENI. Trimming stripped 9 bases from V and 8 bases from J, with 19 bases between. The CDR3 spans 14 residues. Only a few counts were recorded for this clone. In the original analysis: Scientists estimated how many nucleated cells there were by amplifying reference gene primers. The table came from immunoSEQ multiplex PCR; TCRdb's copy has only in-frame clones and leaves some out. V, J and clone size were drawn from that table, and D and trimming were deduced from the DNA. The sample has about 210,000 clones; just under 85% are singletons. This TCR was recovered from a woman aged 50 to 65 with active or convalescent COVID-19. Source material: peripheral blood. The chain recombines TRBV18 with TRBJ1-4; D gene ambiguous. The DNA of the CDR3 is TGTGCCAGTTTCACGGGCCACGAGGGCGAAAAACTGTTTTTT. Amino acid sequence: CASFTGHEGEKLFF.